These 22 T cell receptor beta chains originate from one sample sequenced in a study of T cells in Graves' hyperthyroidism and ophthalmopathy. Amplified TCR beta CDR3 regions derived from RNA transcripts. First-round RT-PCR with HTBI primers amplified the TCR CDR3 region. Each CDR3 protein gets one entry after TCRdb re-called the multiplex PCR reads with MiXCR. The repertoire consists of about 400,000 distinct CDR3 sequences, with 13% to 15% occurring once and the leading ten covering around 19%. Material for sequencing was blood. The receptors here all came from a woman in her thirties with Graves' ophthalmopathy.

This clonotype was recorded many times. The V and J genes are TRBV5-1 and TRBJ1-1; D unclear. The ends were cut back, 1 base at V and 0 bases at J, with 7 bases in the middle. The CDR3 contains 14 residues. The germline CDR1 and CDR2 sequences are SGHRS and YFSETQ. CDR3 in DNA: TGCGCCAGCAGCTTGACACCATTGAACACTGAAGCTTTCTTT. Translating it yields CASSLTPLNTEAFF.

This clonotype was recorded at least ten times. V and J are TRBV5-6 and TRBJ2-5; D gene uncertain. V was shortened by 1 base and J by 4 bases, with 11 bases between the two germline ends. The CDR3 is 14 amino acids. CDR1 is SGHDT, CDR2 YYEEEE, per germline. CDR3 DNA: TGTGCCAGCAGCTTGAAACTTATGGGAGAGACCCAGTACTTC. Translated, it gives CASSLKLMGETQYF.

In its sample, this clonotype was seen many times. The chain employs TRBV11-1 and TRBJ2-7, with 9 bases identical to TRBD1. The CDR3 spans 14 residues. V lost 5 bases, J lost 3 bases, and 5 bases stayed unmatched. From germline, CDR1 is SGHAT and CDR2 FQDESV (reference sequence). CDR3 sequence: CASSPGQGIYEQYF. The CDR3 DNA sequence: TGTGCCAGCAGCCCGGGACAGGGAATCTACGAGCAGTACTTC.

The rearrangement joins TRBV20-1 to TRBJ2-3; TRBD2 aligns across 8 bases. V was clipped by 3 bases and J by 1 base; unmatched bases: 6. This CDR3 contains 15 residues. Per the germline V gene, CDR1 is DFQATT and CDR2 is SNEGSKA (reference sequence). The CDR3 DNA reads TGCAGTGCTAGCCGCCAAGCGGGAGGCACAGATACGCAGTATTTT. Its translation: CSASRQAGGTDTQYF.

This clonotype has at least ten counts. Here the CDR3 DNA reads TGTGCCAGCAGCAGATCCCGGCAGGGGGGGTTATCGGAGCTGTTTTTT. Its protein is CASSRSRQGGLSELFF. The J gene is TRBJ2-2, the V gene TRBV7-6; tentatively, D is TRBD1 or TRBD2 (7 bases each). V lost 5 bases and J 10 bases, leaving 23 bases between the germline ends. This CDR3 region has 16 residues. Germline CDR1 reads SGHVS; CDR2 reads FNYEAQ.

At least ten counts were recorded for this clonotype. The chain carries TRBV7-2 and TRBJ2-3; TRBD2 matches at 7 bases. The V gene end was trimmed by 5 bases and the J gene end by 0 bases; junction bases not matched to a gene: 8. The germline V gene encodes CDR1 SGHTA and CDR2 FQGNSA. This CDR3 is 16 amino acids long. The CDR3 DNA follows: TGTGCCAGCAGCGTCACGGCGGGGGTCAGCACAGATACGCAGTATTTT. Its protein product is CASSVTAGVSTDTQYF.

The chain carries TRBV30 and TRBJ1-2; D gene uncertain. The CDR3 contains 15 residues. Deletions cut 2 bases from V and 0 bases from J, with 13 bases between. Per the germline V gene, CDR1 is GTSNPN and CDR2 is SVGIG (reference sequence). CDR3 nucleotides: TGTGCCTGGAGTCCAGGATCTCGGTCTAACTATGGCTACACCTTC. Translating it yields CAWSPGSRSNYGYTF.

Many counts were recorded for this clonotype. This chain connects TRBV28 to TRBJ1-1; unclear D gene. CDR1 is MDHEN and CDR2 is SYDVKM in the germline V gene. CDR3 length equals 14 residues. V was clipped by 5 bases and J by 1 base, with 11 bases between them. The CDR3 region is CASSGGLANTEAFF. CDR3 in DNA: TGTGCCAGCAGTGGCGGACTGGCGAACACTGAAGCTTTCTTT.

This clonotype was recorded many times. The chain uses TRBV2 and TRBJ1-2, with D maybe TRBD1 (6 bases). V shed 8 bases and J shed 0 bases, with 19 bases lying between them. Germline V gives CDR1 SNHLY, CDR2 FYNNEI. The CDR3 has 16 residues. The CDR3 nucleotides are TGTGCCAGCGGGGGCAACGCACGAAAAGCTAACTATGGCTACACCTTC. Protein: CASGGNARKANYGYTF.

This clonotype was recorded at least ten times. This chain uses TRBV6-1 with TRBJ2-5; D is uncertain. Trimming left V 5 bases short and J 2 bases short, with 15 bases between. This CDR3 is built from 15 residues. Germline CDR1 reads MNHNS; CDR2 reads SASEGT. As DNA, the CDR3 is TGTGCCAGCAGTCCTATACCAGGACCACAAGAGACCCAGTACTTC. It specifies CASSPIPGPQETQYF.

The sample holds many counts of this clonotype. This rearrangement joins TRBV6-5 to TRBJ1-1; the match to TRBD1 covers 9 bases. The CDR3 is 17 residues long. Trimming at V came to 1 base and at J to 7 bases, leaving 13 bases not matched to a gene. Germline V gene sequence: CDR1 MNHEY, CDR2 SVGAGI. CDR3 sequence: CASSYLTPGQGALEAFF. CDR3 sequence (DNA): TGTGCCAGCAGTTACTTAACCCCGGGACAGGGTGCCCTTGAAGCTTTCTTT.

This chain uses TRBV4-2 with TRBJ1-4, with 7 bases aligning to TRBD1. The germline gives CDR1 LGHNA, CDR2 YNFKEQ. The CDR3 is 16 amino acids. V shed 1 base, J shed 7 bases, and the junction held 9 bases outside the gene matches. CDR3 DNA sequence: TGTGCCAGCAGCCAAGTCAAGGGGGCGGTTTTTGAAAAACTGTTTTTT. Its protein is CASSQVKGAVFEKLFF.

This clonotype was seen repeatedly, ten times or more. The chain combines TRBV18 with TRBJ1-6; D remains ambiguous. The ends were cut back, 1 base at V and 12 bases at J, with 16 bases in the middle. Germline V lookup: CDR1 KGHSH, CDR2 LQKENI. The CDR3 covers 15 residues. The CDR3 coding sequence is TGTGCCAGCTCACCACGGGTAACCCCTGTGGAACCCCTCCACTTT. Translation: CASSPRVTPVEPLHF.

Ten or more counts support this clonotype. The V and J genes are TRBV12-3 or TRBV12-4 and TRBJ2-1, with D possibly matching TRBD1 (5 bases). Trimming took 5 bases from V and 8 from J, leaving 7 bases between them. The CDR3 extends over 11 amino acids. Here the CDR3 DNA reads TGTGCCAGCAGTGCCAGGGATGAGCAGTTCTTC. Protein sequence: CASSARDEQFF.

Ten or more counts support this clonotype. The chain links TRBV20-1 to TRBJ1-1, with 9 bases matching TRBD1. With 3 bases clipped from V and 4 bases from J, the junction kept 3 bases outside the gene matches. Germline V CDR1 and CDR2: DFQATT, SNEGSKA (reference sequence). The CDR3 length is 13 residues. The CDR3 here is CSASTGGVTEAFF. CDR3 nucleotide sequence: TGCAGTGCTAGTACAGGGGGCGTCACTGAAGCTTTCTTT.

The rearrangement links TRBV24-1 to TRBJ2-1; D unclear. This CDR3 spans 11 amino acids. CDR1 is KGHDR and CDR2 is SFDVKD in the germline V gene. Trimming removed 4 bases at V and 10 bases at J, with 7 bases between. CDR3 amino acids: CATSEGWEQFF. CDR3 coding DNA: TGTGCCACCAGTGAAGGATGGGAGCAGTTCTTC.

There are a few counts of this clonotype. The CDR3 nucleotides are TGTGCCAGCAGCCCCGGGACAGGGATTGAAAAACTGTTTTTT. Translating it yields CASSPGTGIEKLFF. The gene calls are TRBV9 and TRBJ1-4; TRBD1 aligns across 9 bases. Germline V gene sequence: CDR1 SGDLS, CDR2 YYNGEE. The junction had 5 bases not matched to a gene; V was cut back by 4 bases and J by 7 bases. The CDR3 consists of 14 residues.

This clonotype was seen many times. The chain carries TRBV12-3 or TRBV12-4 and TRBJ2-1; no firm D call. The CDR3 runs to 12 residues. The V end was cut by 3 bases, the J end by 7 bases, with 7 bases between. CDR3 DNA sequence: TGTGCCAGCAGTTTCTATCCTAATGAGCAGTTCTTC. This gives the protein CASSFYPNEQFF.

The V call is TRBV4-2, the J call TRBJ2-7; no definite D call. This CDR3 is 13 amino acids long. Trimming stripped 8 bases from V and 6 bases from J, with 17 bases between. Germline lookup yields CDR1 LGHNA and CDR2 YNFKEQ. CDR3 in DNA: TGTGCCAGCGGCCCCAAACTTACGGGCGAGCAGTACTTC. Residues: CASGPKLTGEQYF.

This clonotype was observed a handful of times. The chain links TRBV24-1 to TRBJ2-2, with 9 bases identical to TRBD1. Germline CDR1 KGHDR, CDR2 SFDVKD. The V and J ends lost 3 bases and 1 base, in that order; junction bases with no gene match: 5. The CDR3 contains 17 residues. The CDR3 reads CATSDPPGQGNTGELFF. The DNA for the CDR3 is TGTGCCACCAGTGATCCCCCGGGACAGGGGAACACCGGGGAGCTGTTTTTT.

This clonotype was seen at least ten times. This chain uses TRBV12-3 or TRBV12-4 with TRBJ1-2; D gene uncertain. The germline V and J ends were trimmed by 5 bases and 4 bases, with 11 bases remaining between them. This CDR3 is 13 amino acids long. CDR3 region: CASSHDGFYGYTF. Here the CDR3 DNA reads TGTGCCAGCAGTCACGACGGCTTCTATGGCTACACCTTC.

The chain is built from TRBV5-1 and TRBJ2-7; TRBD2 matches 7 bases. In germline, CDR1 is SGHRS, CDR2 YFSETQ. V lost 4 bases, J lost 2 bases, and 12 bases stayed unmatched. This CDR3 has 16 residues. The CDR3 DNA is TGCGCCAGCAGCCTCGCCCTCGGGCGGGAGCCCTACGAGCAGTACTTC. Amino acid sequence: CASSLALGREPYEQYF.